These T cell receptor beta chains were read from a single sample in a study of CD8 T cells in ankylosing spondylitis. TCRdb re-called the 5' RACE reads with MiXCR, one entry per CDR3 protein. The sample yields over 400,000 distinct CDR3 sequences, around 26% seen once. The sample comprised blood, either unsorted or a sorted T cell fraction (not recorded which). The receptors derive from a male donor with ankylosing spondylitis. Each CDR3 is given with its conserved first and last residue. The D gene is left open where the match is weak. Only some rows state a clone size, as once, few, many or a class for expanded clones.

cdr3_nt,cdr3_aa,cdr3_length,d_call,clone_size,v_call,j_call
TGTGCCAGCAGCTTGGTTGGGCAGGGCTGGGACACCTTC,CASSLVGQGWDTF,13,.,few,TRBV5-6,TRBJ1-2
TGCAGTGCCAAGACCTACGGGAGCCCTAACTATGGCTACACCTTC,CSAKTYGSPNYGYTF,15,.,.,TRBV20-1,TRBJ1-2
TGTGCCAGCAGACATGCGGCGGGAGGTAACAATGAGCAGTTCTTC,CASRHAAGGNNEQFF,15,TRBD2,.,TRBV11-2,TRBJ2-1
TGCGCCAGCAGCTTGAAGAATTCGGACTATGGCTACACCTTC,CASSLKNSDYGYTF,14,.,.,TRBV5-1,TRBJ1-2
TGTGCCACCAGCCCCCAAGGTGGGAGACCCTACAATGAGCAGTTCTTC,CATSPQGGRPYNEQFF,16,.,.,TRBV15,TRBJ2-1
TGCAGTGCTAGAGCTGGTGGTAATTCACCCCTCCACTTT,CSARAGGNSPLHF,13,.,.,TRBV20-1,TRBJ1-6
TGTGCCAGCAGCTTCAACGGACTAGCGGGTACTAGCTCCTACAATGAGCAGTTCTTC,CASSFNGLAGTSSYNEQFF,19,TRBD2,few,TRBV11-1,TRBJ2-1
TGCAGCGCTGGGGGCCCCGGGGAGCTGTTTTTT,CSAGGPGELFF,11,.,.,TRBV29-1,TRBJ2-2
TGTGCCAGCAGCTTAGGGAGGAGTCGCACAGATACGCAGTATTTT,CASSLGRSRTDTQYF,15,.,.,TRBV7-9,TRBJ2-3
TGTGCCAGCAGCTTTTACACGAACACCGGGGAGCTGTTTTTT,CASSFYTNTGELFF,14,.,.,TRBV11-2,TRBJ2-2
TGTGCCACCAGTGACCGGGACAGGGGGACAGATACGCAGTATTTT,CATSDRDRGTDTQYF,15,TRBD1,.,TRBV24-1,TRBJ2-3
TGTGCCAGCAGCCAAGAGACCGCGCCCCTTACAGATACGCAGTATTTT,CASSQETAPLTDTQYF,16,.,once,TRBV4-2,TRBJ2-3
TGCAGTGCTAGAAAGACTAGCGGGACCCTTTATACGCAGTATTTT,CSARKTSGTLYTQYF,15,TRBD2,few,TRBV20-1,TRBJ2-3
TGCAGTGCTAGTATAAGCGGGCCCTCCTACGAGCAGTACTTC,CSASISGPSYEQYF,14,.,few,TRBV20-1,TRBJ2-7
TGCGCCAGCAGCCGCCGGCTCGCGGGAGAGGCAGATACGCAGTATTTT,CASSRRLAGEADTQYF,16,TRBD2,few,TRBV5-1,TRBJ2-3
TGCAGTGCTAGGGTGGGGACAGTCACCTACAATGAGCAGTTCTTC,CSARVGTVTYNEQFF,15,TRBD1,.,TRBV20-1,TRBJ2-1
TGTGCCAGCAGCCAGACGGACAGCCAAGAGACCCAGTACTTC,CASSQTDSQETQYF,14,.,many,TRBV28,TRBJ2-5
TGTGCCAGCAGCCACTTTTATAGCAATCAGCCCCAGCATTTT,CASSHFYSNQPQHF,14,.,few,TRBV4-2,TRBJ1-5
TGCAGCGCCCCAACTAGCGGAAGCCAAGAGACCCAGTACTTC,CSAPTSGSQETQYF,14,TRBD2,few,TRBV29-1,TRBJ2-5
TGCAGTGCCACCCGACAGACCAACACCGGGGAGCTGTTTTTT,CSATRQTNTGELFF,14,.,.,TRBV20-1,TRBJ2-2
TGTGCCAGTAGGATGAACAGGCTCGATCAGCCCCAGCATTTT,CASRMNRLDQPQHF,14,.,.,TRBV19,TRBJ1-5
TGCAGTGCCCCCGGGACTAGCGGGAGCGATGAGCAGTTCTTC,CSAPGTSGSDEQFF,14,TRBD2,.,TRBV20-1,TRBJ2-1
TGCAGCGTTGAAAGGGGGGTCACAGATACGCAGTATTTT,CSVERGVTDTQYF,13,.,many,TRBV29-1,TRBJ2-3
TGTGCCAGCAGTTTAAAGGGGTATGGAAACACCATATATTTT,CASSLKGYGNTIYF,14,.,.,TRBV27,TRBJ1-3
TGTGCCAGCCTCTCCCGAGGGACAGGACTGGCCCTCCCGTATTTT,CASLSRGTGLALPYF,15,TRBD1,few,TRBV12-3/TRBV12-4,TRBJ2-3
TGTGCCAGCAGCTTAGGAGAGGCGGGATACAATGAGCAGTTCTTC,CASSLGEAGYNEQFF,15,.,.,TRBV7-9,TRBJ2-1
TGTGCCAGCAGCCAAGTATCGGGGGGGGCCAACACTGAAGCTTTCTTT,CASSQVSGGANTEAFF,16,.,.,TRBV4-2,TRBJ1-1
TGTGCCATCAGTGAGTCAGCGGACAATGAGCAGTTCTTC,CAISESADNEQFF,13,.,.,TRBV10-3,TRBJ2-1
TGTGCCAGCAGCTACCGACTAGAGAACGCCGGGGAGCTGTTTTTT,CASSYRLENAGELFF,15,.,few,TRBV7-9,TRBJ2-2
TGCGCCAGCAAGGCGTTTCGGGGCACTGAAGCTTTCTTT,CASKAFRGTEAFF,13,.,few,TRBV10-1,TRBJ1-1
TGTGCCAGCAGCGTCGGGCGGGAGGCGATCACCGGGGAGCTGTTTTTT,CASSVGREAITGELFF,16,TRBD2,.,TRBV9,TRBJ2-2